This T cell receptor beta chain was retrieved from a study of tumor-infiltrating lymphocytes in localized non-small cell lung cancer. The wider study: From each patient, both tumor and uninvolved lung, non-adjacent to tumor, were sampled.

The CDR3 totals 14 residues. Germline V gene data show CDR1 as MNHEY and CDR2 as SVGAGI. Losses at the gene ends were 6 bases for V and 5 bases for J; bases not matched to a gene: 8. This clone was seen only once. Its target is not known. Notes on the study in general: Different pieces of the same tissue were used for each assay. IM1 and IM2 tumors showed no difference in T-cell fraction. No link was found between tumor T-cell fraction and recurrence-free survival.

The data were produced by immunoSEQ multiplex PCR, yet TCRdb's version contains in-frame clones alone and is incomplete. Of 15,000 to 20,000 clones listed, 45% to 50% are singletons. Material for sequencing was lung tumor tissue. The gene calls are TRBV6-5 and TRBJ1-1; 8 positions agree with TRBD1. This TCR came from a human donor with non-small cell lung cancer. CDR3 DNA sequence: TGTGCCAGCAGAATTTCGGACAGGGTTACTGAAGCTTTCTTT. Its protein product is CASRISDRVTEAFF.